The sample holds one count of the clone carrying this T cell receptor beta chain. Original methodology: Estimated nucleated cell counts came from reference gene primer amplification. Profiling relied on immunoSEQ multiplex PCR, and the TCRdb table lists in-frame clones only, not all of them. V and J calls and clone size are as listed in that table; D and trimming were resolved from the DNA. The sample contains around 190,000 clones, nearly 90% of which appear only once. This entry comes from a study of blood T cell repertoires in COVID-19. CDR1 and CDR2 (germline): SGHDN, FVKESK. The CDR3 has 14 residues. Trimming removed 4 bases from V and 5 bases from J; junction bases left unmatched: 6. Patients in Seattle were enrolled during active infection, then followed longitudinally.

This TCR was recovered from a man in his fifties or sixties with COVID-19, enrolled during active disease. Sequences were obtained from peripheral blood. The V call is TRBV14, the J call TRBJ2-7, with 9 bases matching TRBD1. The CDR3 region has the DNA TGTGCCAGCAGCCGGGACAGGGAAATCGACGAGCAGTACTTC. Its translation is CASSRDREIDEQYF.